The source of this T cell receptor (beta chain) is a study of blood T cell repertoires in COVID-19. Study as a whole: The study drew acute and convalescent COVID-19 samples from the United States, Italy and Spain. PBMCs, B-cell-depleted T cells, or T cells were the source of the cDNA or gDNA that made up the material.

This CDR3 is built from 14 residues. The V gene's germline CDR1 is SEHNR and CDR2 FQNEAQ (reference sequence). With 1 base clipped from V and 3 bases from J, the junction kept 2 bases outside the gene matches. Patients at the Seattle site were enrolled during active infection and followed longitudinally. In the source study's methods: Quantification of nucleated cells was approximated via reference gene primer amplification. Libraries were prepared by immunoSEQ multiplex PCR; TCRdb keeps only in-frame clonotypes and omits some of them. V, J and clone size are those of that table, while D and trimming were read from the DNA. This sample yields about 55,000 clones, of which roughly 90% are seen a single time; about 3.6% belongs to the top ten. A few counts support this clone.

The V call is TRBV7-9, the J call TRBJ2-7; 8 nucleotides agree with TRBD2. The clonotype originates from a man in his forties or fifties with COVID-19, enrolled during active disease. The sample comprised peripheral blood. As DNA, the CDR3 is TGTGCCAGCAGCTTAGATACTAGCGGCTACGAGCAGTACTTC. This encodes CASSLDTSGYEQYF.